The 21 T cell receptor beta chains presented below share a single source sample, sequenced in a study of T cells after yellow fever vaccination. TCRdb analysed the 5' RACE reads with MiXCR anew, one entry per CDR3 protein. The sample holds 250,000 to 350,000 distinct CDR3 sequences, around 4.3% seen once. This specimen was PBMCs, taken 15 days after the yellow fever booster vaccination. These receptors were obtained from a man younger than 30 who received the YFV17D yellow fever vaccine.

The sample holds a few counts of this clonotype. The chain joins TRBV6-5 to TRBJ1-2, with TRBD1 as a possible D gene (6 bases). This CDR3 contains 13 residues. Germline CDR1 MNHEY, CDR2 SVGAGI. V was trimmed by 6 bases and J by 8 bases, leaving 16 bases between them. CDR3 protein: CASRARTVKGYTF. Written as DNA, the CDR3 is TGTGCCAGCAGAGCCCGGACAGTAAAGGGCTACACCTTC.

This clonotype has at least ten counts. J is TRBJ2-1 and V is TRBV20-1; 7 nucleotides align to TRBD1. V shed 5 bases, J shed 10 bases, and the junction held 8 bases outside the gene matches. This CDR3 contains 12 residues. The germline V gene has CDR1 DFQATT and CDR2 SNEGSKA (reference sequence). The CDR3 region has the DNA TGCAGTGCTCACTTACAGGGGCACGAGCAGTTCTTC. The encoded protein is CSAHLQGHEQFF.

This clonotype was recorded at least ten times. V gene TRBV9 combines with J gene TRBJ1-1, with D tentatively TRBD1 (5 bases). Germline V gives CDR1 SGDLS, CDR2 YYNGEE. There are 16 residues in the CDR3. Trimming cost V 4 bases and J 0 bases, with 16 bases left between them. CDR3 region: CASSSPRGGLNTEAFF. In DNA, the CDR3 is TGTGCCAGCAGCTCCCCCCGGGGGGGACTGAACACTGAAGCTTTCTTT. Full variable domain (rest looked up from reference TRBV9 and TRBJ1-1): DSGVTQTPKHLITATGQRVTLRCSPRSGDLSVYWYQQSLDQGLQFLIQYYNGEERAKGNILERFSAQQFPDLHSELNLSSLELGDSALYFCASSSPRGGLNTEAFFGQGTRLTVV.

This clonotype showed up many times. The V and J genes are TRBV4-1 and TRBJ1-5; possible D gene TRBD1, 6 bases. The germline V and J ends were trimmed by 1 base and 3 bases, with 10 bases remaining between them. The CDR3 spans 15 residues. Germline V gene sequence: CDR1 MGHRA, CDR2 YSYEKL. Here the CDR3 reads CASSQVRQDNQPQHF. CDR3 coding DNA: TGCGCCAGCAGCCAAGTGCGACAGGACAATCAGCCCCAGCATTTT.

Ten or more counts support this clonotype. The genes are TRBV7-2 and TRBJ2-3; perhaps TRBD2 as D (5 bases). The CDR3 is 13 amino acids. V lost 1 base and J 5 bases, leaving 7 bases between the germline ends. The germline V gene encodes CDR1 SGHTA and CDR2 FQGNSA. Here the CDR3 reads CASSLGEGDTQYF. The CDR3 nucleotides read TGTGCCAGCAGCTTAGGCGAGGGAGATACGCAGTATTTT.

This clonotype turned up a few times. The chain links TRBV29-1 to TRBJ2-1; tentative D call: TRBD2 (5 bases). V lost 7 bases and J lost 9, with 16 bases in between. Germline V gene sequence: CDR1 SQVTM, CDR2 ANQGSEA. This CDR3 has 12 amino acids. CDR3 sequence reads: CSGKSLAVEQFF. Here the CDR3 DNA reads TGCAGCGGAAAGAGCCTAGCTGTTGAGCAGTTCTTC.

This clonotype was detected a few times. The V and J genes are TRBV6-2 or TRBV6-3 and TRBJ1-6; TRBD1 matches 7 bases. The CDR3 loop spans 14 amino acids. V was clipped by 5 bases and J by 7 bases; unmatched bases: 5. Per germline, CDR1 MNHEY and CDR2 SVGEGT. CDR3 in DNA: TGTGCCAGCAGTACCCCGGGACAGAATTCACCCCTCCACTTT. Its protein is CASSTPGQNSPLHF.

This clonotype was counted ten times or more. The chain couples TRBV18 to TRBJ1-6; a weak D match, TRBD1 (5 bases). This CDR3 has 14 residues. Germline CDR1 is KGHSH and CDR2 is LQKENI. Trimming took 2 bases from V and 8 from J, leaving 10 bases between them. The CDR3 DNA reads TGTGCCAGCTCACCAGGGGGATCGGATTCACCCCTCCACTTT. It specifies CASSPGGSDSPLHF.

This clonotype was detected many times. The V and J genes are TRBV29-1 and TRBJ1-4, with D tentatively TRBD1 (5 bases). CDR3 length: 13 residues. V lost 4 bases, J lost 7 bases, and 13 bases lay in between. Germline V gene lookup returns CDR1 SQVTM and CDR2 ANQGSEA. The CDR3 spells CSVGGADGEKLFF. The CDR3 DNA reads as TGCAGCGTTGGAGGGGCTGACGGTGAAAAACTGTTTTTT. The full variable domain, its missing parts supplied by reference TRBV29-1 and TRBJ1-4, is SAVISQKPSRDICQRGTSLTIQCQVDSQVTMMFWYRQQPGQSLTLIATANQGSEATYESGFVIDKFPISRPNLTFSTLTVSNMSPEDSSIYLCSVGGADGEKLFFGSGTQLSVL.

The chain is built from TRBV20-1 and TRBJ2-1, with 11 nucleotides matching TRBD2. Per germline, CDR1 DFQATT and CDR2 SNEGSKA (reference sequence). The CDR3 covers 15 residues. V was pared by 6 bases and J by 10 bases, with 14 bases of the junction left unmatched. CDR3 residues: CSAVVLAGGPGEQFF. The CDR3 nucleotides are TGCAGTGCGGTCGTTTTAGCGGGGGGGCCGGGAGAGCAGTTCTTC.

This clonotype was observed many times. The rearrangement uses TRBV10-3 and TRBJ2-6, with D possibly matching TRBD1 (5 bases). This CDR3 is 15 amino acids long. Germline CDR1 reads ENHRY; CDR2 reads SYGVKD. V was trimmed by 6 bases and J by 2 bases, leaving 11 bases between them. The CDR3 sequence is CAIRATDTGANVLTF. CDR3 bases: TGTGCCATCAGGGCCACGGACACTGGGGCCAACGTCCTGACTTTC.

At least ten counts were recorded for this clonotype. V usage is TRBV7-9 and J usage is TRBJ2-4; D remains ambiguous. This CDR3 is built from 16 residues. V dropped 5 bases and J dropped 1 base, with 15 bases sitting between them. Germline loops: CDR1 SEHNR, CDR2 FQNEAQ (reference sequence). CDR3 protein: CASSPSSEGAKNIQYF. The DNA for the CDR3 is TGTGCCAGCAGCCCAAGTTCGGAAGGGGCCAAAAACATTCAGTACTTC.

To note about this clonotype: The conserved phenylalanine or tryptophan is not found at the CDR3 terminus, so this likely reflects a read error. The gene calls are TRBV10-3 and TRBJ1-6, with 9 positions matching TRBD1. Trimming removed 5 bases from V and 9 bases from J; junction bases left unmatched: 5. Germline CDR1 ENHRY, CDR2 SYGVKD. The CDR3 length is 14 residues. CDR3 protein: CAISLDRGGSPLHL. Written as DNA, the CDR3 is TGTGCCATCAGTCTGGACAGGGGCGGTTCACCCCTCCACCTT.

This clonotype was detected only a few times. CDR3 sequence reads: CASFATGGAGELFF. CDR3 nucleotide sequence: TGTGCCAGCTTTGCTACGGGGGGAGCCGGGGAGCTGTTTTTT. The chain has TRBV28 and TRBJ2-2; 7 positions match TRBD2. The CDR3 has 14 residues. With V trimmed by 8 bases and J by 6 bases, 9 bases remained unmatched. Germline V gene lookup returns CDR1 MDHEN and CDR2 SYDVKM.

For this clonotype: One junction end disagrees with the germline gene, perhaps due to a read error. The V and J genes are TRBV7-2 and TRBJ2-1; 8 bases fit TRBD2. The length of the CDR3 is 14 residues. Germline V lookup: CDR1 SGHTA, CDR2 FQGNSA. The CDR3 is CASCLGAGDNEQFF. The DNA of the CDR3 is TGTGCCAGCTGCTTAGGAGCGGGGGACAATGAGCAGTTCTTC.

The gene calls are TRBV5-1 and TRBJ2-1; 10 bases line up with TRBD2. The CDR3 contains 15 residues. CDR1 and CDR2 (germline): SGHRS, YFSETQ. Trimming removed 0 bases from V and 7 bases from J; junction bases left unmatched: 4. CDR3 DNA sequence: TGCGCCAGCAGCTTGGCGGTAGCGGGGGGAAATGAGCAGTTCTTC. It translates to CASSLAVAGGNEQFF.

This clonotype came up many times. The chain carries TRBV4-1 and TRBJ2-7, with 8 bases aligning to TRBD2. CDR3 length: 13 amino acids. CDR1 is MGHRA and CDR2 is YSYEKL in the germline V gene. V shed 4 bases and J 5 bases; nucleotides not matched to a gene: 4. The CDR3 loop reads CASSLGGGNEQYV. The CDR3 coding sequence is TGCGCCAGCAGCCTCGGGGGGGGGAACGAGCAGTACGTC.

The chain links TRBV5-1 to TRBJ1-6, with a possible D match to TRBD1 (5 bases). This CDR3 has 15 residues. V shed 0 bases and J shed 7 bases, with 11 bases lying between them. Germline CDR1 and CDR2: SGHRS and YFSETQ. CDR3 region: CASSLEAGKNSPLHF. CDR3 bases: TGCGCCAGCAGCTTGGAGGCAGGGAAAAATTCACCCCTCCACTTT.

This clonotype has only a few counts. The chain couples TRBV4-3 to TRBJ2-5, with D perhaps matching TRBD1 or TRBD2 (5 bases each). The germline CDR1 and CDR2 sequences are LGHNA and YSLEER. Trimming removed 0 bases at V and 5 bases at J, with 10 bases between. CDR3 length: 14 amino acids. CDR3 protein: CASSQEQGGETQYF. The CDR3, as DNA: TGCGCCAGCAGCCAAGAGCAGGGCGGGGAGACCCAGTACTTC.

Notes on this clonotype: This could be a read error, since a much larger clone is one nucleotide away. The CDR3 spells CASSLRADGNQPQHF. Here the CDR3 DNA reads TGTGCCAGCAGCCTCAGGGCGGACGGCAATCAGCCCCAGCATTTT. The chain recombines TRBV12-3 or TRBV12-4 with TRBJ1-5, with TRBD1 as a possible D gene (5 bases). CDR3 length: 15 residues. Trimming stripped 6 bases from V and 2 bases from J, with 14 bases between.

This clonotype was recorded many times. The CDR3 region has the DNA TGCAGTGCTAGCTCGGGGGACCAAGAGACCCAGTACTTC. Amino acids: CSASSGDQETQYF. The rearrangement links TRBV20-1 to TRBJ2-5; D is possibly TRBD2 (6 bases). CDR1 is DFQATT and CDR2 is SNEGSKA in the germline V gene (reference sequence). Trimming removed 3 bases at V and 0 bases at J, with 8 bases between. The CDR3 spans 13 residues.